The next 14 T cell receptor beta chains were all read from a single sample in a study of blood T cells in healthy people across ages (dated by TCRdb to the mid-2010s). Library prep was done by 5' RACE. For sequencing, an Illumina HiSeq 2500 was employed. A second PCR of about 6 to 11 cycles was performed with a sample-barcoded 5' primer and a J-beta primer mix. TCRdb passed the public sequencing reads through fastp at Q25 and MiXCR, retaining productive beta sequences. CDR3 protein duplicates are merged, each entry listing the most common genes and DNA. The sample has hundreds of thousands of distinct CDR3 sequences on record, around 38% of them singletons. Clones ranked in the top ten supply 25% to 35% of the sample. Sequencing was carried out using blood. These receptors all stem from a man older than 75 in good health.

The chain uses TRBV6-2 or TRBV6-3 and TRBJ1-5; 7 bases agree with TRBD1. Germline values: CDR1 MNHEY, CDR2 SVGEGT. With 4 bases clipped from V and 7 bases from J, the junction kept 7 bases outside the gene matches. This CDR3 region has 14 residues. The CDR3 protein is CASSSRQGGQPQHF. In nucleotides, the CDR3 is TGTGCCAGCAGTTCGCGACAGGGAGGCCAGCCCCAGCATTTT.

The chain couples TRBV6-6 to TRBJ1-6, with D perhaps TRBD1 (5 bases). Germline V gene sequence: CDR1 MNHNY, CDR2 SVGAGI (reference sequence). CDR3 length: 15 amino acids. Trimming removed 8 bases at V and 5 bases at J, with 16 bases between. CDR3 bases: TGTGCCAGCCAAGAACCGGGACGGAATAATTCACCCCTCCACTTT. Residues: CASQEPGRNNSPLHF.

CDR3 bases: TGTGCCAGCAGCGTAGCTCAAGGGCGGGATTCACCCCTCCACTTT. Residues: CASSVAQGRDSPLHF. V is TRBV9 and J is TRBJ1-6; D gene ambiguous. This CDR3 is 15 amino acids long. In germline, CDR1 is SGDLS, CDR2 YYNGEE. The ends were cut back, 0 bases at V and 8 bases at J, with 12 bases in the middle. The entire variable domain, with the rest obtained from reference TRBV9 and TRBJ1-6, is as follows: DSGVTQTPKHLITATGQRVTLRCSPRSGDLSVYWYQQSLDQGLQFLIQYYNGEERAKGNILERFSAQQFPDLHSELNLSSLELGDSALYFCASSVAQGRDSPLHFGNGTRLTVT.

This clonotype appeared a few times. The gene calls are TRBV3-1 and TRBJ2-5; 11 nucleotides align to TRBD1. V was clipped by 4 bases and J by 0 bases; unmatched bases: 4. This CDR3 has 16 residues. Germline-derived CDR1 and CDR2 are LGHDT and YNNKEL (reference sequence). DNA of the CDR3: TGTGCCAGCAGCCTCCGGGACAGGGGGTACCAAGAGACCCAGTACTTC. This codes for CASSLRDRGYQETQYF.

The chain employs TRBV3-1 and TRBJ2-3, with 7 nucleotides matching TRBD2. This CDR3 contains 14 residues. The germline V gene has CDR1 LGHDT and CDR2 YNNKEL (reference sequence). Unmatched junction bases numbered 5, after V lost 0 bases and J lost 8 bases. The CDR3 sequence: CASSQEAWEGTQYF. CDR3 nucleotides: TGTGCCAGCAGCCAAGAGGCGTGGGAGGGTACGCAGTATTTT.

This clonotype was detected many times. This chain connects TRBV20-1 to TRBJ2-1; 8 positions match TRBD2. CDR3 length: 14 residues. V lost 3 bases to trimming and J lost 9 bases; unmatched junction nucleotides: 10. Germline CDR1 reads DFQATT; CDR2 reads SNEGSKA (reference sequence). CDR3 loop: CSASTSGRVVEQFF. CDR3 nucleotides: TGCAGTGCTAGCACCAGCGGGAGAGTTGTTGAGCAGTTCTTC.

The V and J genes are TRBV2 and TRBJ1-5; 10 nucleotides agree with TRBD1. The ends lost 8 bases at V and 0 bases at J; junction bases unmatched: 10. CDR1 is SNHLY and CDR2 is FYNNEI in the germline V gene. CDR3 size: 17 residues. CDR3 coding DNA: TGTGCCAGCTTTCCCGGGACAGGGGCTCCTAGCAATCAGCCCCAGCATTTT. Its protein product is CASFPGTGAPSNQPQHF. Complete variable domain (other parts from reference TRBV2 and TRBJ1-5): EPEVTQTPSHQVTQMGQEVILRCVPISNHLYFYWYRQILGQKVEFLVSFYNNEISEKSEIFDDQFSVERPDGSNFTLKIRSTKLEDSAMYFCASFPGTGAPSNQPQHFGDGTRLSIL.

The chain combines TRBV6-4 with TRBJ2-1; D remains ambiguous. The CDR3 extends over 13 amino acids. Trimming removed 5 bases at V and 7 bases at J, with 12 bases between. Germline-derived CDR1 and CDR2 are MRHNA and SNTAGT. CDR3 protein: CASSLEFKNEQFF. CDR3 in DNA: TGTGCCAGCAGTCTCGAATTTAAGAATGAGCAGTTCTTC.

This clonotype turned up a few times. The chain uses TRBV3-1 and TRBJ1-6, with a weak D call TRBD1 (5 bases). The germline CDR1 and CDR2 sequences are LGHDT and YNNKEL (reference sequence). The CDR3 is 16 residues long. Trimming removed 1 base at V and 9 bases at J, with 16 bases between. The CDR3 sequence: CASSQAAGRVISPLHF. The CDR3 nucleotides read TGTGCCAGCAGCCAAGCTGCCGGCAGGGTTATTTCACCCCTCCACTTT.

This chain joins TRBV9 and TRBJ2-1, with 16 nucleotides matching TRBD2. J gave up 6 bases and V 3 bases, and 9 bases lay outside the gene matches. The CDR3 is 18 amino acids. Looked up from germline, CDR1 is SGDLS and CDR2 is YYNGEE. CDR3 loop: CASSERGLAGGPGNEQFF. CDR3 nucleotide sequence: TGTGCCAGCAGCGAGAGGGGACTAGCGGGAGGGCCGGGCAATGAGCAGTTCTTC.

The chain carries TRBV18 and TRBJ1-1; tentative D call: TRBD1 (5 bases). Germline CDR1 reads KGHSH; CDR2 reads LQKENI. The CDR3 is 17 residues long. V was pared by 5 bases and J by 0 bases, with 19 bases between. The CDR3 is CASSTQTGARMNTEAFF. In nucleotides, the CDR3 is TGTGCCAGCTCAACCCAAACAGGTGCCCGCATGAACACTGAAGCTTTCTTT.

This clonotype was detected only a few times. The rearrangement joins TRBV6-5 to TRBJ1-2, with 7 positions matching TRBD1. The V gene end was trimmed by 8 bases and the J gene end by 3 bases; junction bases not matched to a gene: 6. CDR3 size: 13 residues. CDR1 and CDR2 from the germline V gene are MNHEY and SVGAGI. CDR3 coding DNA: TGTGCCAGCGGCCGACAGGGCGACTATGGCTACACCTTC. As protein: CASGRQGDYGYTF.

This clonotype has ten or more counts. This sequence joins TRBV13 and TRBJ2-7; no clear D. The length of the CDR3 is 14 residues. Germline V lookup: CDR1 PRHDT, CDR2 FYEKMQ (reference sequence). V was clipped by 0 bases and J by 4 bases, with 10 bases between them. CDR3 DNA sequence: TGTGCCAGCAGCTTAGGCCCCCTAGTTTACGAGCAGTACTTC. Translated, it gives CASSLGPLVYEQYF.

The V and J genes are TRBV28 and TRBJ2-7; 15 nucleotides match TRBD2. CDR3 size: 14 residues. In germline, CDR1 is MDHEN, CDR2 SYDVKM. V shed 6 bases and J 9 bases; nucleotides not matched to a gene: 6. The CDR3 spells CASSRTSGRVGQYF. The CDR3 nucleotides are TGTGCCAGCAGCCGGACTAGCGGGAGGGTAGGGCAGTACTTC.